Shown below are 23 T cell receptor beta chains from a single sample sequenced in a study of OX40 agonist ivuxolimab in advanced cancers. The assay was immunoSEQ multiplex PCR, and TCRdb's table has in-frame clones only and misses some. The sample carries some 150,000 clones, roughly nine tenths recorded once. Sample: CD4+ or CD8+ T cells sorted from blood, taken in a trial of the OX40 agonist ivuxolimab. The receptors originated from an adult with an advanced solid tumor such as melanoma, head and neck, liver or kidney cancer.

The chain is built from TRBV4-3 and TRBJ1-2, with D uncertain. CDR3 size: 12 residues. Between the trimmed V and J ends, which lost 0 bases and 14 bases, there was a span of 13 bases. The germline CDR1 and CDR2 sequences are LGHNA and YSLEER. CDR3 in DNA: TGCGCCAGCAGCCAAGATAGGAGGGTAGAGACCTTC. It translates to CASSQDRRVETF.

This chain connects TRBV6-6 to TRBJ2-7; D is unresolved. Per the germline V gene, CDR1 is MNHNY and CDR2 is SVGAGI (reference sequence). This CDR3 has 12 amino acids. Between the trimmed V and J ends, which lost 2 bases and 5 bases, there was a span of 7 bases. The CDR3 loop is CASSYGPNEQYF. The CDR3 DNA is TGTGCCAGCAGTTACGGACCCAACGAGCAGTACTTC.

V and J are TRBV28 and TRBJ2-1, with D tentatively TRBD2 (6 bases). The CDR3 consists of 17 residues. Germline CDR1 and CDR2: MDHEN and SYDVKM. V lost 6 bases and J 6 bases, leaving 24 bases between the germline ends. This CDR3 is CASSLGGAGNMGNEQFF. The CDR3 DNA is TGTGCCAGCAGCTTGGGCGGGGCAGGGAATATGGGCAATGAGCAGTTCTTC.

This clone was detected once. The CDR3 loop is CASSPGQGTGEQFF. CDR3 in DNA: TGTGCCAGCAGCCCGGGACAGGGGACTGGTGAGCAGTTCTTC. The chain recombines TRBV28 with TRBJ2-1; TRBD1 matches at 10 bases. This CDR3 has 14 amino acids. Germline assignment: CDR1 MDHEN and CDR2 SYDVKM. After removal of 6 bases from V and 9 bases from J, the junction contained 8 bases not matched to a gene.

This chain uses TRBV5-6 with TRBJ2-4, with D perhaps given as TRBD1 or TRBD2 (5 bases each). V was pared by 4 bases and J by 2 bases, with 10 bases between. CDR3 length: 14 amino acids. The germline CDR1 and CDR2 sequences are SGHDT and YYEEEE. The CDR3 region has the DNA TGTGCCAGCAGCCTGAGGGGCCCCAAAAACATTCAGTACTTC. This encodes CASSLRGPKNIQYF.

As to this clone: Other DNA sequences from this sample encode an identical CDR3 as well. The V gene is TRBV9, the J gene TRBJ1-4; a weak D match, TRBD1 (5 bases). Germline V gene sequence: CDR1 SGDLS, CDR2 YYNGEE. V lost 2 bases and J 0 bases, leaving 8 bases between the germline ends. The CDR3 runs to 15 residues. The CDR3 DNA follows: TGTGCCAGCAGCGTTGGCAGGGCAACTAATGAAAAACTGTTTTTT. Translated, it gives CASSVGRATNEKLFF.

The chain carries TRBV27 and TRBJ2-7; 11 nucleotides match TRBD1. The V gene's germline CDR1 is MNHEY and CDR2 SMNVEV (reference sequence). The V gene end was trimmed by 11 bases and the J gene end by 7 bases; junction bases not matched to a gene: 7. There are 12 residues in the CDR3. The CDR3: CAAGTGGREQYF. CDR3 DNA: TGTGCCGCCGGGACAGGGGGAAGGGAGCAGTACTTC.

The CDR3 reads CARDRAPNTGELFF. DNA for the CDR3: TGTGCCAGGGACAGGGCTCCGAACACCGGGGAGCTGTTTTTT. This chain uses TRBV6-4 with TRBJ2-2; TRBD1 matches at 8 bases. Germline V gene data show CDR1 as MRHNA and CDR2 as SNTAGT. The junction had 3 bases not matched to a gene; V was cut back by 9 bases and J by 0 bases. This CDR3 is 14 amino acids long.

There are a few counts of this clone. The chain recombines TRBV5-1 with TRBJ2-1; 8 bases align to TRBD2. The CDR3 contains 15 residues. Losses at the gene ends were 4 bases for V and 4 bases for J; bases not matched to a gene: 7. Per the germline V gene, CDR1 is SGHRS and CDR2 is YFSETQ. CDR3 in amino acids: CASSPTPSGYNEQFF. The CDR3 DNA sequence: TGCGCCAGCAGCCCCACCCCTAGCGGGTACAATGAGCAGTTCTTC.

The rearrangement uses TRBV11-2 and TRBJ1-1; D remains ambiguous. V lost 0 bases to trimming and J lost 0 bases, with 5 bases between them. Looked up from germline, CDR1 is SGHAT and CDR2 is FQNNGV. The CDR3 sequence is 14 residues long. The chain's CDR3 is CASSLDNLNTEAFF. In DNA, the CDR3 is TGTGCCAGCAGCTTAGACAACCTGAACACTGAAGCTTTCTTT.

This clone was recorded once. The CDR3 loop is CASSDAASGITDTQYF. The CDR3 region has the DNA TGTGCCAGCAGTGATGCGGCTAGCGGAATCACAGATACGCAGTATTTT. This chain uses TRBV2 with TRBJ2-3, with 7 bases fitting TRBD2. Germline assignment: CDR1 SNHLY and CDR2 FYNNEI. V trimming: 3 bases; J trimming: 2 bases; junction bases outside the gene matches: 8. The CDR3 has 16 residues.

This sequence joins TRBV19 and TRBJ1-2; D is perhaps TRBD1 (6 bases). The CDR3 length is 13 residues. Germline lookup yields CDR1 LNHDA and CDR2 SQIVND (reference sequence). Trimming pared 5 bases from V and 5 bases from J, leaving 12 bases between. DNA for the CDR3: TGTGCCAGTAGTCTACAGGGAAGGTATGGCTACACCTTC. Translating gives CASSLQGRYGYTF. Full variable domain (outside the CDR3, taken from reference TRBV19 and TRBJ1-2): DGGITQSPKYLFRKEGQNVTLSCEQNLNHDAMYWYRQDPGQGLRLIYYSQIVNDFQKGDIAEGYSVSREKKESFPLTVTSAQKNPTAFYLCASSLQGRYGYTFGSGTRLTVV.

The CDR3 loop reads CASSPRLAGGTNEQFF. CDR3 sequence (DNA): TGTGCCAGCAGTCCCCGACTAGCGGGAGGAACGAATGAGCAGTTCTTC. The chain is built from TRBV27 and TRBJ2-1; 13 bases agree with TRBD2. The CDR3 extends over 16 amino acids. J was trimmed by 7 bases and V by 5 bases; bases with no gene match: 8. Germline V gives CDR1 MNHEY, CDR2 SMNVEV (reference sequence).

The table lists this clone with a count of one. The V and J genes are TRBV7-3 and TRBJ2-3; possibly TRBD1 for D (7 bases). V was pared by 6 bases and J by 4 bases, with 11 bases between. From germline, CDR1 is SGHTA and CDR2 FQGTGA. The CDR3 contains 13 residues. For the CDR3, the DNA is TGTGCCAGCAGTCAGGGGGGAGCAGATACGCAGTATTTT. Amino acids: CASSQGGADTQYF.

The rearrangement joins TRBV6-5 to TRBJ2-1; 8 bases agree with TRBD1. Trimming removed 2 bases from V and 6 bases from J; junction bases left unmatched: 9. Germline CDR1 is MNHEY and CDR2 is SVGAGI. The length of the CDR3 is 16 residues. CDR3: CASSYARTGLTNEQFF. CDR3 bases: TGTGCCAGCAGTTACGCCCGGACAGGGCTCACCAATGAGCAGTTCTTC.

The V and J genes are TRBV7-3 and TRBJ2-1; D may be TRBD2 (5 bases). CDR1 is SGHTA and CDR2 is FQGTGA in the germline V gene. This CDR3 contains 15 residues. V lost 4 bases and J lost 7, with 17 bases in between. The CDR3 loop reads CASSSPAQTGNEQFF. The DNA for the CDR3 is TGTGCCAGCAGCTCCCCCGCCCAAACGGGGAATGAGCAGTTCTTC. The full variable domain, its missing parts supplied by reference TRBV7-3 and TRBJ2-1, is GAGVSQTPSNKVTEKGKYVELRCDPISGHTALYWYRQSLGQGPEFLIYFQGTGAADDSGLPNDRFFAVRPEGSVSTLKIQRTERGDSAVYLCASSSPAQTGNEQFFGPGTRLTVL.

CDR3 in DNA: TGTGCCAGCAGCTTGACGGGACAGGGATTTGACGAGCAGTACTTC. As protein: CASSLTGQGFDEQYF. The genes are TRBV9 and TRBJ2-7, with 9 bases fitting TRBD1. CDR1 is SGDLS and CDR2 is YYNGEE in the germline V gene. Trimming cost V 4 bases and J 5 bases; bases outside gene matches: 10. This CDR3 is built from 15 residues.

The CDR3 sequence is CASSSPGTSSSYNEQFF. The CDR3 nucleotides are TGTGCCAGCAGTTCTCCCGGGACTAGCTCATCCTACAATGAGCAGTTCTTC. The J gene is TRBJ2-1, the V gene TRBV28, with 9 bases that match TRBD2. CDR1 is MDHEN, CDR2 SYDVKM, per germline. The CDR3 length is 17 residues. The V and J ends lost 4 bases and 1 base, in that order; junction bases with no gene match: 8.

The chain is built from TRBV7-3 and TRBJ2-3; D gene unclear. The CDR3 has 14 residues. V lost 1 base to trimming and J lost 3 bases, with 8 bases between them. The V gene's germline CDR1 is SGHTA and CDR2 FQGTGA. CDR3 nucleotides: TGTGCCAGCAGCTTAAGAGAATTTACAGATACGCAGTATTTT. Translated, it gives CASSLREFTDTQYF.

A single count supports this clone. The gene calls are TRBV30 and TRBJ2-5; 10 bases line up with TRBD2. The germline V gene has CDR1 GTSNPN and CDR2 SVGIG (reference sequence). CDR3 length equals 16 residues. The trim removed 2 bases at V and 4 bases at J, leaving 10 bases unmatched. In DNA form, the CDR3 reads TGTGCCTGGAGTCGATGGGGTAGCGGGAGGCCAGAGACCCAGTACTTC. This translates into CAWSRWGSGRPETQYF.

CDR3 protein: CAIRGTGAVNTEAFF. As DNA, the CDR3 is TGTGCCATCAGGGGGACAGGAGCCGTGAACACTGAAGCTTTCTTT. The chain combines TRBV10-3 with TRBJ1-1; TRBD1 agrees at 8 bases. The ends lost 6 bases at V and 0 bases at J; junction bases unmatched: 6. CDR3 size: 15 residues. Looked up from germline, CDR1 is ENHRY and CDR2 is SYGVKD.

This sequence joins TRBV11-1 and TRBJ2-7, with D unresolved. Per germline, CDR1 SGHAT and CDR2 FQDESV (reference sequence). This CDR3 contains 12 residues. The V end was cut by 5 bases, the J end by 1 base, with 6 bases between. CDR3 sequence (DNA): TGTGCCAGCAGCCCCCCTTCCTACGAGCAGTACTTC. This gives the protein CASSPPSYEQYF.

The chain couples TRBV10-3 to TRBJ2-1; D gene unclear. V shed 4 bases and J shed 7 bases, with 17 bases lying between them. The CDR3 length is 15 residues. CDR1 ENHRY and CDR2 SYGVKD come from the germline V gene. CDR3 sequence reads: CAISGANSGKNEQFF. Here the CDR3 DNA reads TGTGCCATCAGTGGAGCTAACTCGGGTAAGAATGAGCAGTTCTTC.